Presented here are 11 T cell receptor beta chains from one specimen sequenced in a study of CD8+CD57+ T cells in acquired aplastic anemia. Investigators profiled TCR beta VDJ and CDR3 from genomic DNA template. TCRdb used MiXCR to reprocess the reads, holding one entry per CDR3 protein. The table records just over 400,000 distinct CDR3 sequences, 55% to 75% of them present only once. Material: sorted CD4+, CD8+, or CD8+CD57+ T cells (not recorded which) from PBMCs. Source of these receptors: a human donor in good health, serving as a control.

This clonotype was seen repeatedly, ten times or more. This chain uses TRBV30 with TRBJ2-3; no clear D gene. The length of the CDR3 is 15 residues. The germline V and J ends were trimmed by 0 bases and 4 bases, with 14 bases remaining between them. CDR1 and CDR2 from the germline V gene are GTSNPN and SVGIG (reference sequence). CDR3 sequence: CAWSVAARRADTQYF. In DNA, the CDR3 is TGTGCCTGGAGTGTAGCAGCGAGAAGGGCAGATACGCAGTATTTT.

As regards this clonotype: Germline and junction disagree at one end, which may indicate a read error. The chain joins TRBV9 to TRBJ2-6; D might be TRBD1 (6 bases). The germline V gene encodes CDR1 SGDLS and CDR2 YYNGEE. This CDR3 comprises 15 residues. DNA for the CDR3: TGTGCCAGCAGCGCAGGGGACCCTGGGACCAACGTCCTGACTTTC. Protein product: CASSAGDPGTNVLTF.

The rearrangement uses TRBV20-1 and TRBJ2-3; TRBD2 matches 9 bases. After removal of 5 bases from V and 6 bases from J, the junction contained 3 bases not matched to a gene. The CDR3 contains 12 residues. The germline V gene encodes CDR1 DFQATT and CDR2 SNEGSKA (reference sequence). In DNA form, the CDR3 reads TGCAGTGCTCCAGCGGGGGGTGATACGCAGTATTTT. Its translation: CSAPAGGDTQYF.

Concerning this clonotype itself: With a much larger clone just one base away, this may be a read error. V gene TRBV6-1 combines with J gene TRBJ1-2; D may be TRBD1 (5 bases). The CDR3 extends over 13 amino acids. V lost 11 bases to trimming and J lost 9 bases, with 22 bases between them. CDR1 is MNHNS and CDR2 is SASEGT in the germline V gene. CDR3 bases: TGTGCCGGCATCCGGGGTCAGGGACGAAGCTACACCTTC. Its translation: CAGIRGQGRSYTF.

V usage is TRBV19 and J usage is TRBJ1-1, with TRBD1 matching over 7 bases. The CDR3 contains 15 residues. Germline-derived CDR1 and CDR2 are LNHDA and SQIVND (reference sequence). V was clipped by 3 bases and J by 1 base; unmatched bases: 5. The CDR3 bases are TGTGCCAGTAGTATTGGGACAGATCCGAACACTGAAGCTTTCTTT. Protein sequence: CASSIGTDPNTEAFF.

Remarks on this clonotype: The conserved closing phenylalanine or tryptophan is absent in this CDR3, likely reflecting a read error. It is unclear where the CDR3 begins or ends on the DNA, so no DNA is shown, and the CDR3 is as TCRdb lists it. This rearrangement joins TRBV2 to TRBJ1-3; TRBD1, the D gene given by the table, was not confirmed from the DNA. 15 amino acids form the CDR3, both terminal residues included. Looked up from germline, CDR1 is SNHLY and CDR2 is FYNNEI. The chain's CDR3 is CASSRGVSSGNTIDS.

The chain carries TRBV12-3 or TRBV12-4 and TRBJ1-1, with D possibly being TRBD1 (6 bases). The CDR3 has 11 residues. V lost 11 bases, J lost 7 bases, and 14 bases lay in between. CDR3 coding DNA: TGTGCCCGACCTGGACAGATTGAAGCTTTCTTT. It translates to CARPGQIEAFF.

This clonotype turned up a few times. A much larger clone lies one base from this, so it may be a read error. The genes are TRBV14 and TRBJ1-1; D might be TRBD1 (6 bases). Germline lookup yields CDR1 SGHDN and CDR2 FVKESK. Trimming left V 2 bases short and J 3 bases short, with 13 bases between. The length of the CDR3 is 15 residues. CDR3 DNA: TGTGCCAGCAGCCAAAAGGACTACAGGGACACTGAAGCTTTCTTT. Translation gives CASSQKDYRDTEAFF.

This chain connects TRBV19 to TRBJ1-6, with 9 positions matching TRBD1. Germline CDR1 reads LNHDA; CDR2 reads SQIVND (reference sequence). V gave up 6 bases and J gave up 7 bases; unmatched junction bases: 4. The CDR3 covers 14 residues. CDR3: CASRGTGQNSPLHF. The DNA of the CDR3 is TGTGCCAGTAGGGGGACAGGGCAGAATTCACCCCTCCACTTT. The variable domain in full, completed from reference TRBV19 and TRBJ1-6, reads DGGITQSPKYLFRKEGQNVTLSCEQNLNHDAMYWYRQDPGQGLRLIYYSQIVNDFQKGDIAEGYSVSREKKESFPLTVTSAQKNPTAFYLCASRGTGQNSPLHFGNGTRLTVT.

Comments on this clonotype: The junction shows a germline mismatch at one end, possibly a read error. The V call is TRBV5-1, the J call TRBJ1-2; no clear D. The V gene's germline CDR1 is SGHRS and CDR2 YFSETQ. The CDR3 covers 16 residues. This CDR3 reads CASSFGRDPTHYGYTF. The CDR3 DNA follows: TGTGCCAGCAGCTTTGGGCGCGATCCGACACACTATGGCTACACCTTC.

In this sample, this clonotype turned up a few times. This rearrangement joins TRBV10-1 to TRBJ1-6; D perhaps matches TRBD1 (5 bases). The CDR3 extends over 15 amino acids. V was shortened by 7 bases and J by 3 bases, with 13 bases between the two germline ends. Germline loops: CDR1 WNHNN, CDR2 SYGVQD (reference sequence). This CDR3 reads CASTRDPIYNSPLHF. The CDR3 nucleotides read TGCGCCAGCACTCGGGACCCCATCTATAATTCACCCCTCCACTTT.